The clone carrying this T cell receptor beta chain was observed a few times. Time point specified: newly diagnosed GD, antithyroid drugs for less than 3 months. PBMCs were the source of the RNA used for TCR sequencing. Relying on iRepertoire HTBI primers and Arm-PCR of CDR3 regions, the team built TCR beta libraries. One entry per CDR3 protein results from TCRdb running MiXCR on the multiplex PCR reads. The sample comprises about half a million distinct CDR3 sequences, about 12% of which are singletons, and roughly 8.9% rests with the top ten. These data originate in a study of regulatory T cells in long-lasting Graves disease. These data were also reused for a study on T cells in Graves' hyperthyroidism and ophthalmopathy. That publication notes: Newly diagnosed patients aged 18 to 65 had hyperthyroidism of under 2 months' duration. RT-PCR in the first round (using the HTBI primer set) targeted the TCR CDR3.

This receptor was obtained from a woman in her twenties or thirties with Graves disease. This specimen consisted of peripheral blood mononuclear cells (PBMCs), obtained at new diagnosis, from a patient treated with antithyroid drugs.

The CDR3 region is CASSNLYRGKIGELFF. The CDR3 DNA reads as TGTGCCAGTAGTAATTTGTATAGGGGGAAGATCGGGGAGCTGTTTTTT. This sequence joins TRBV19 and TRBJ2-2, with D perhaps TRBD1 (6 bases). The germline gives CDR1 LNHDA, CDR2 SQIVND (reference sequence). The V and J ends lost 4 bases and 7 bases respectively, with 19 bases between them. The CDR3 totals 16 residues.